The sample holds many counts of the clone carrying this TCR beta chain. Researchers made TCR beta libraries by using iRepertoire HTBI primers and running Arm-PCR on CDR3 regions. TCRdb reanalysed the multiplex PCR reads using MiXCR and keeps one entry per CDR3 protein. Of hundreds of thousands of distinct CDR3 sequences listed, around 20% are singletons. The data stem from a study of regulatory T cells in long-lasting Graves disease. Indicated time point: persistent/refractory GD, antithyroid drugs over 5 years with positive TRAb. Preparation of the TCR library used RNA extracted from PBMCs. Germline CDR1 LNHDA, CDR2 SQIVND (reference sequence). V was clipped by 6 bases and J by 4 bases; unmatched bases: 15. The CDR3 has 17 amino acids.

The source was peripheral blood mononuclear cells (PBMCs), collected when the disease was refractory, from a patient treated with antithyroid drugs. The rearrangement uses TRBV19 and TRBJ2-5; 9 nucleotides align to TRBD1. The TCR comes from a female donor with Graves disease. CDR3: CASRAGTGMGRRETQYF. The CDR3 DNA reads as TGTGCCAGTAGGGCCGGGACAGGGATGGGGAGGAGAGAGACCCAGTACTTC.